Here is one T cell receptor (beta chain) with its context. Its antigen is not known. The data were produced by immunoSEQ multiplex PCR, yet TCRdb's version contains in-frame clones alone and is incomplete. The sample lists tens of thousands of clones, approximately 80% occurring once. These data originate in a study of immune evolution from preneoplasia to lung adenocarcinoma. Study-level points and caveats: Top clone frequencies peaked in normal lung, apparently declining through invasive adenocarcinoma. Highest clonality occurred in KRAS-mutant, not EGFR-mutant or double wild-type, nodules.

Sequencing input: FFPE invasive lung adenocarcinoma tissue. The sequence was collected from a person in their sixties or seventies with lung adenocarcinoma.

CDR3 region: CSAATYNEQFF. The DNA of the CDR3 is TGCAGTGCTGCTACCTACAATGAGCAGTTCTTC. The rearrangement links TRBV20-1 to TRBJ2-1; D unresolved. CDR3 length: 11 residues. Germline V gives CDR1 DFQATT, CDR2 SNEGSKA (reference sequence). V lost 5 bases and J 2 bases, leaving 4 bases between the germline ends.